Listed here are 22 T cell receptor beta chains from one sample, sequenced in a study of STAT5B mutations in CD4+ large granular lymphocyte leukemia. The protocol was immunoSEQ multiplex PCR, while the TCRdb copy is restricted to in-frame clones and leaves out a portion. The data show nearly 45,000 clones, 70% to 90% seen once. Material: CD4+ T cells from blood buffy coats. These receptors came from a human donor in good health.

CDR3 amino acids: CASSDEIPTVREAFF. As DNA, the CDR3 is TGTGCCAGCAGTGATGAAATACCGACGGTGCGGGAAGCTTTCTTT. The rearrangement joins TRBV2 to TRBJ1-1; D gene ambiguous. This CDR3 region has 15 residues. Germline V gene lookup returns CDR1 SNHLY and CDR2 FYNNEI. V lost 3 bases, J lost 8 bases, and 19 bases lay in between.

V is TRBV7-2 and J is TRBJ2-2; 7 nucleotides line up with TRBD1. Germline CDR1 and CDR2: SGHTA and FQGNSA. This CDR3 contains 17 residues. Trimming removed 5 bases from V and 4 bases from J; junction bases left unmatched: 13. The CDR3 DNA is TGTGCCAGCAGCCCCAAGGGACAGTCCAAGGGCACCGGGGAGCTGTTTTTT. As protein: CASSPKGQSKGTGELFF.

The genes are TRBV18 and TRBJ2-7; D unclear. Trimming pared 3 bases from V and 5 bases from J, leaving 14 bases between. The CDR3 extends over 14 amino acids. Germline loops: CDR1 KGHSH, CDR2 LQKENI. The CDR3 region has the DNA TGTGCCAGCTCACCTCCGGCGGATAGGGACGAGCAGTACTTC. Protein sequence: CASSPPADRDEQYF.

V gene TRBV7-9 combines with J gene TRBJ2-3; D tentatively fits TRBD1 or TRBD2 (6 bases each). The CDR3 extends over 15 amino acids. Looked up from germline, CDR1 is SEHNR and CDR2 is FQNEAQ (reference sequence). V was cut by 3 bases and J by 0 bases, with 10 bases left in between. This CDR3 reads CASSFGGISTDTQYF. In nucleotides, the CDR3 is TGTGCCAGCAGCTTCGGGGGCATCAGCACAGATACGCAGTATTTT.

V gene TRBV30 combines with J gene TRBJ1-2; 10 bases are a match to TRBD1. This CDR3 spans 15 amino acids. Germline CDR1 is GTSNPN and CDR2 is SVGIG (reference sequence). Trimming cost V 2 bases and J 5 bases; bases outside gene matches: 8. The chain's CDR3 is CAWSIPGQGIYGYTF. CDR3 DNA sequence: TGTGCCTGGAGTATCCCGGGACAGGGGATTTATGGCTACACCTTC.

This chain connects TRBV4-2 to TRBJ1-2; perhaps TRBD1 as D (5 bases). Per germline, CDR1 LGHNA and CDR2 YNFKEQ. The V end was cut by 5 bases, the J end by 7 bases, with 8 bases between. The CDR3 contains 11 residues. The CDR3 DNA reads TGTGCCAGCAGCGTTCAGGGTGGCTACACCTTC. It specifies CASSVQGGYTF.

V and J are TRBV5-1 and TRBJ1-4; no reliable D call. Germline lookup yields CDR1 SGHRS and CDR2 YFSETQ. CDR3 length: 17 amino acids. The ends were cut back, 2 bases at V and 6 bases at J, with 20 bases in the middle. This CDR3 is CASSLKVGSARDEKLFF. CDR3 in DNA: TGCGCCAGCAGCTTAAAAGTCGGATCGGCTCGGGATGAAAAACTGTTTTTT.

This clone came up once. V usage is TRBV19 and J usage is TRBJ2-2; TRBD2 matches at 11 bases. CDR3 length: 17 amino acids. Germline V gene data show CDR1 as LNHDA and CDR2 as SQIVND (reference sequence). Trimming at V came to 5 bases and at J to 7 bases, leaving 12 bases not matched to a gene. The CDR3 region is CASSRALAGGSIGELFF. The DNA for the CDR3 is TGTGCCAGTAGTCGCGCCCTAGCGGGAGGTAGCATCGGGGAGCTGTTTTTT.

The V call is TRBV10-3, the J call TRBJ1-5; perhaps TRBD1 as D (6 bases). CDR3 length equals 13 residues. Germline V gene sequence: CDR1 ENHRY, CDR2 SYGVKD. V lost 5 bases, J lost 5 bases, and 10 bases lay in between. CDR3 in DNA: TGTGCCATCAGTCAGGACAGAGATCAGCCCCAGCATTTT. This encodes CAISQDRDQPQHF.

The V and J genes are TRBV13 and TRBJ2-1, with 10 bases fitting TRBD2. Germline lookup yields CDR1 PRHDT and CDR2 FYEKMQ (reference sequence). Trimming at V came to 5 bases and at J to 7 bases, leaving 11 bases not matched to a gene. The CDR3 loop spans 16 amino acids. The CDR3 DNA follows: TGTGCCAGCAGCCCTCTCCAAGCTAGCGGGAGAAATGAGCAGTTCTTC. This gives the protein CASSPLQASGRNEQFF. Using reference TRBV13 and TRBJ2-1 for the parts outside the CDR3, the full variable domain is AAGVIQSPRHLIKEKRETATLKCYPIPRHDTVYWYQQGPGQDPQFLISFYEKMQSDKGSIPDRFSAQQFSDYHSELNMSSLELGDSALYFCASSPLQASGRNEQFFGPGTRLTVL.

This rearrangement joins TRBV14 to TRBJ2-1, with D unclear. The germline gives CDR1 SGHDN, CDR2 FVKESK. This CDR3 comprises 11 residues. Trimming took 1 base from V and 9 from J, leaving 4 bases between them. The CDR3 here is CASSQVIEQFF. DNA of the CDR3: TGTGCCAGCAGCCAAGTAATTGAGCAGTTCTTC.

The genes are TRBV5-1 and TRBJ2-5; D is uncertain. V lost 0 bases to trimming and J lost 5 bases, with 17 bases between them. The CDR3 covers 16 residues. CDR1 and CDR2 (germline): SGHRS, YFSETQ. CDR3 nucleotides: TGCGCCAGCAGCTTGGATGGGGTCAGTCCCGTCGAGACCCAGTACTTC. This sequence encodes CASSLDGVSPVETQYF.

CDR3 DNA sequence: TGTGCCAGCATGACTAGCGGTGACTACAATGAGCAGTTCTTC. Amino acids: CASMTSGDYNEQFF. The V and J genes are TRBV27 and TRBJ2-1, with 9 bases identical to TRBD2. V shed 7 bases and J 3 bases; nucleotides not matched to a gene: 4. Germline CDR1 and CDR2: MNHEY and SMNVEV (reference sequence). CDR3 length: 14 residues.

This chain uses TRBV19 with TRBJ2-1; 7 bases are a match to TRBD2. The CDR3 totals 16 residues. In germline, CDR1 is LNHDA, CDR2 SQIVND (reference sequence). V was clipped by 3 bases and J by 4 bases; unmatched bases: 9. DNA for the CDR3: TGTGCCAGTAGTATTAGGAGTGGCGGGGGTTACAATGAGCAGTTCTTC. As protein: CASSIRSGGGYNEQFF.

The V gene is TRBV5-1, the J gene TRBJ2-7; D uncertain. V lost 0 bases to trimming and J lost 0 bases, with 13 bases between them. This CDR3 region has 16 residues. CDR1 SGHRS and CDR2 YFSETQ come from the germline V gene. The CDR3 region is CASSLETQDSSYEQYF. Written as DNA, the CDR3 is TGCGCCAGCAGCTTGGAGACCCAGGATAGCTCCTACGAGCAGTACTTC.

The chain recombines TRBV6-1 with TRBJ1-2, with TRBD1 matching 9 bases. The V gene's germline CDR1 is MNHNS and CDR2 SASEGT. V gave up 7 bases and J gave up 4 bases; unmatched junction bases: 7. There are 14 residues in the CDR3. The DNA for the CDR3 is TGTGCCAGCACCAGGGACAGGGACCTCTATGGCTACACCTTC. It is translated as CASTRDRDLYGYTF.

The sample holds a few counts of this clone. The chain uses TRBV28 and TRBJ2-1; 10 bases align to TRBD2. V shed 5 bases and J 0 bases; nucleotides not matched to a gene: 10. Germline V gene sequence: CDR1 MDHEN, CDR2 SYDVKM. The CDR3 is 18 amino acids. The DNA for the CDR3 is TGTGCCAGCAGTGATAGCGGGAGGCTTAAGAGCTCCTACAATGAGCAGTTCTTC. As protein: CASSDSGRLKSSYNEQFF.

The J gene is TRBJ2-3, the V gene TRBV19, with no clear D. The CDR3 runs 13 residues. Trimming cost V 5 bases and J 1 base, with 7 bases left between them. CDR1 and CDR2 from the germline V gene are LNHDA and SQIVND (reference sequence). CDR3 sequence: CASSEAGTDTQYF. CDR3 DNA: TGTGCCAGTAGTGAGGCCGGCACAGATACGCAGTATTTT.

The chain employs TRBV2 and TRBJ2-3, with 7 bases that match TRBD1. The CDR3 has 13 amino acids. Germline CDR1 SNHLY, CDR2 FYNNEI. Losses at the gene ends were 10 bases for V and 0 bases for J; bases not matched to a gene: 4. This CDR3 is CAIDRESTDTQYF. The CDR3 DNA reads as TGTGCCATAGACAGGGAGAGCACAGATACGCAGTATTTT.

The CDR3 bases are TGTGCCAGCAGTTCGGGGCCGGGGGACTACAATGAGCAGTTCTTC. Residues: CASSSGPGDYNEQFF. The rearrangement links TRBV6-5 to TRBJ2-1, with D perhaps TRBD2 (6 bases). V was trimmed by 4 bases and J by 3 bases, leaving 13 bases between them. There are 15 residues in the CDR3. Germline V CDR1 and CDR2: MNHEY, SVGAGI.

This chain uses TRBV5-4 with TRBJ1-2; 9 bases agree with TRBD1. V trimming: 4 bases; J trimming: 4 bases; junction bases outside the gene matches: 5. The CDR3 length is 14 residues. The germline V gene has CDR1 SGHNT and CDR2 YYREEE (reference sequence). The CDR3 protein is CASSRLTGGYGYTF. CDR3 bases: TGTGCCAGCAGCCGATTGACAGGGGGCTATGGCTACACCTTC. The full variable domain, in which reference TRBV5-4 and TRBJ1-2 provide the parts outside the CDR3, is ETGVTQSPTHLIKTRGQQVTLRCSSQSGHNTVSWYQQALGQGPQFIFQYYREEENGRGNFPPRFSGLQFPNYSSELNVNALELDDSALYLCASSRLTGGYGYTFGSGTRLTVV.

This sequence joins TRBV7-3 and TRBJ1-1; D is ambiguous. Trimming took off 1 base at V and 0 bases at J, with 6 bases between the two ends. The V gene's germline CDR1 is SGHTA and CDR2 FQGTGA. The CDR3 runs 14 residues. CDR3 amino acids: CASSLSRLNTEAFF. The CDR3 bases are TGTGCCAGCAGCTTAAGCCGGTTGAACACTGAAGCTTTCTTT. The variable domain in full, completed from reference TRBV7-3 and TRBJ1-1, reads GAGVSQTPSNKVTEKGKYVELRCDPISGHTALYWYRQSLGQGPEFLIYFQGTGAADDSGLPNDRFFAVRPEGSVSTLKIQRTERGDSAVYLCASSLSRLNTEAFFGQGTRLTVV.